The 23 T cell receptor beta chains below were found in one sample sequenced in a study of human T cells and chemical hapten exposure. Time point denoted: patch test 3, about 24 weeks after DPC sensitization. As for treatment: therapeutic diphenylcyclopropenone sensitization with weekly scalp DPC. Each CDR3 protein is one row after TCRdb ran MiXCR on the RACE reads. The data contain about 190,000 distinct CDR3 sequences, around 25% of them singletons. Sequencing used whole blood, obtained in connection with sensitization to the hapten diphenylcyclopropenone (DPC). Receptor source: a woman in her thirties or forties with alopecia areata. Some clones in this sample may be carry-over from other donors' samples.

The genes are TRBV19 and TRBJ1-5; D ambiguous. CDR3 length: 15 amino acids. The germline V and J ends were trimmed by 5 bases and 4 bases, with 15 bases remaining between them. CDR1 is LNHDA and CDR2 is SQIVND in the germline V gene (reference sequence). CDR3 residues: CASSFTDLLNQPQHF. The CDR3 DNA follows: TGTGCCAGTAGTTTTACGGATCTATTAAATCAGCCCCAGCATTTT.

This clonotype came up a few times. The gene calls are TRBV7-2 and TRBJ2-3; 7 nucleotides line up with TRBD2. This CDR3 contains 16 residues. Germline V gene sequence: CDR1 SGHTA, CDR2 FQGNSA. V dropped 5 bases and J dropped 4; count of bases not matched to a gene: 12. CDR3 coding DNA: TGTGCCAGCAGCCCCAGCGGCGGGAGAAACTCAGATACGCAGTATTTT. It translates to CASSPSGGRNSDTQYF.

The table lists this clonotype with a few counts. The chain combines TRBV18 with TRBJ1-1; D possibly corresponds to TRBD1 (5 bases). Germline V CDR1 and CDR2: KGHSH, LQKENI. The CDR3 sequence is 17 residues long. The ends were cut back, 0 bases at V and 4 bases at J, with 18 bases in the middle. The CDR3 coding sequence is TGTGCCAGCTCACCACCGGGTCAGGGCGTTATAGGCACTGAAGCTTTCTTT. Protein product: CASSPPGQGVIGTEAFF.

This clonotype was counted only a few times. The V gene is TRBV9, the J gene TRBJ2-2; TRBD2 matches 7 bases. The CDR3 consists of 15 residues. The V gene end was trimmed by 2 bases and the J gene end by 4 bases; junction bases not matched to a gene: 5. CDR1 SGDLS and CDR2 YYNGEE come from the germline V gene. The CDR3: CASSVSGTSTGELFF. CDR3 nucleotides: TGTGCCAGCAGCGTGAGCGGGACCAGCACCGGGGAGCTGTTTTTT.

This clonotype was picked up a small number of times. This chain joins TRBV7-2 and TRBJ1-1; 8 bases are shared with TRBD1. The CDR3 has 15 amino acids. CDR1 is SGHTA and CDR2 is FQGNSA in the germline V gene. Trimming took 2 bases from V and 4 from J; bases not matched to a gene: 6. CDR3 sequence (DNA): TGTGCCAGCAGCTTACAAACAGGGGGAGGCACTGAAGCTTTCTTT. Amino acids: CASSLQTGGGTEAFF.

The chain couples TRBV27 to TRBJ2-5, with 8 bases identical to TRBD2. Germline CDR1 is MNHEY and CDR2 is SMNVEV (reference sequence). The ends lost 0 bases at V and 0 bases at J; junction bases unmatched: 9. This CDR3 spans 18 amino acids. CDR3 nucleotide sequence: TGTGCCAGCAGTTTATCCCCCTTCGGGAGGGGGTACCAAGAGACCCAGTACTTC. Protein product: CASSLSPFGRGYQETQYF.

There are a few counts of this clonotype. The rearrangement links TRBV2 to TRBJ2-3; 10 bases fit TRBD1. This CDR3 has 15 amino acids. The germline gives CDR1 SNHLY, CDR2 FYNNEI. J was trimmed by 1 base and V by 4 bases; bases with no gene match: 2. CDR3 protein: CASSAGTGGTDTQYF. The CDR3 nucleotides are TGTGCCAGCAGTGCCGGGACAGGGGGCACAGATACGCAGTATTTT.

This clonotype was seen only a few times. The J gene is TRBJ2-7, the V gene TRBV7-2; no reliable D call. V was trimmed by 4 bases and J by 2 bases, leaving 9 bases between them. The CDR3 has 13 amino acids. Germline CDR1 is SGHTA and CDR2 is FQGNSA. The CDR3 bases are TGTGCCAGCAGCTCCCGGGTGCCCTACGAGCAGTACTTC. Protein sequence: CASSSRVPYEQYF.

This clonotype was observed a handful of times. The chain employs TRBV27 and TRBJ2-6; 7 bases are shared with TRBD1. Germline CDR1 reads MNHEY; CDR2 reads SMNVEV (reference sequence). The V gene end was trimmed by 6 bases and the J gene end by 0 bases; junction bases not matched to a gene: 8. The CDR3 runs to 17 residues. Written as DNA, the CDR3 is TGTGCCAGCAGGCCGGGACAGATTTACTCTGGGGCCAACGTCCTGACTTTC. Amino acid sequence: CASRPGQIYSGANVLTF.

This clonotype occurred many times. CDR3 sequence (DNA): TGTGCCAGCAGTCCACAGGGGCCTTCCTACGAGCAGTACTTC. Translated, it gives CASSPQGPSYEQYF. The chain recombines TRBV12-3 or TRBV12-4 with TRBJ2-7; TRBD1 agrees at 7 bases. Trimming at V came to 5 bases and at J to 1 base, leaving 5 bases not matched to a gene. The CDR3 is made up of 14 amino acids.

This clonotype was detected only a few times. V gene TRBV4-2 combines with J gene TRBJ2-7; 7 positions agree with TRBD2. The CDR3 contains 16 residues. The V gene end was trimmed by 1 base and the J gene end by 3 bases; junction bases not matched to a gene: 9. Germline CDR1 reads LGHNA; CDR2 reads YNFKEQ. Here the CDR3 DNA reads TGTGCCAGCAGCCAAGGGGACGGGGGGAGGGGCTACGAGCAGTACTTC. It yields the protein CASSQGDGGRGYEQYF.

V is TRBV28 and J is TRBJ2-1, with 9 bases that match TRBD1. The V gene end was trimmed by 8 bases and the J gene end by 8 bases; junction bases not matched to a gene: 13. Germline assignment: CDR1 MDHEN and CDR2 SYDVKM. This CDR3 contains 15 residues. The CDR3 DNA is TGTGCCAGCCTACCGGGACAGGGAGGATTACATGAGCAGTTCTTC. It is translated as CASLPGQGGLHEQFF.

This clonotype has at least ten counts. The genes are TRBV11-2 and TRBJ2-1; D is uncertain. In germline, CDR1 is SGHAT, CDR2 FQNNGV. Trimming removed 1 base at V and 9 bases at J, with 13 bases between. The CDR3 totals 14 residues. The CDR3 loop reads CASSLGIVGTEQFF. As DNA, the CDR3 is TGTGCCAGCAGCTTAGGAATTGTGGGAACTGAGCAGTTCTTC.

CDR3 amino acids: CASSLAGRDTGELFF. CDR3 DNA: TGTGCCAGCAGTTTAGCAGGGAGGGACACCGGGGAGCTGTTTTTT. The gene calls are TRBV28 and TRBJ2-2, with 7 bases fitting TRBD2. The CDR3 is 15 amino acids. J gave up 3 bases and V 2 bases, and 3 bases lay outside the gene matches. Germline CDR1 and CDR2: MDHEN and SYDVKM.

This clonotype was observed a handful of times. V and J are TRBV7-2 and TRBJ2-7, with TRBD2 matching over 10 bases. Per germline, CDR1 SGHTA and CDR2 FQGNSA. J gave up 8 bases and V 2 bases, and 6 bases lay outside the gene matches. This CDR3 has 14 amino acids. This CDR3 reads CASSLPAGGSKQYF. The DNA of the CDR3 is TGTGCCAGCAGCTTACCAGCGGGAGGGTCTAAGCAGTACTTC.

This clonotype was picked up a small number of times. This chain uses TRBV6-5 with TRBJ1-1; D gene uncertain. CDR1 is MNHEY, CDR2 SVGAGI, per germline. Trimming took off 6 bases at V and 2 bases at J, with 4 bases between the two ends. The CDR3 loop spans 11 amino acids. CDR3 sequence: CASRANTEAFF. The CDR3 DNA sequence: TGTGCCAGCAGGGCAAACACTGAAGCTTTCTTT.

The chain combines TRBV28 with TRBJ1-6; maybe TRBD1 (5 bases). CDR3 length: 12 residues. Germline V gives CDR1 MDHEN, CDR2 SYDVKM. V shed 3 bases and J shed 15 bases, with 12 bases lying between them. CDR3 loop: CASSFGGFGLHF. The CDR3, as DNA: TGTGCCAGCAGTTTTGGGGGGTTCGGCCTCCACTTT.

The V gene is TRBV20-1, the J gene TRBJ1-1; 11 nucleotides line up with TRBD1. Germline-derived CDR1 and CDR2 are DFQATT and SNEGSKA (reference sequence). V shed 5 bases and J 4 bases; nucleotides not matched to a gene: 9. The CDR3 runs 15 residues. The DNA for the CDR3 is TGCAGTGCTTTGGACAGGGGGCGTTTAGGCACTGAAGCTTTCTTT. Amino acids: CSALDRGRLGTEAFF.

This clonotype has more than one count but fewer than ten. The J gene is TRBJ1-2, the V gene TRBV12-3 or TRBV12-4; 8 nucleotides match TRBD1. The CDR3 extends over 14 amino acids. After removal of 7 bases from V and 4 bases from J, the junction contained 8 bases not matched to a gene. CDR3 region: CASIKSTGGYGYTF. For the CDR3, the DNA is TGTGCCAGCATCAAATCTACAGGGGGCTATGGCTACACCTTC.

This chain links TRBV7-8 with TRBJ1-5; possible D gene TRBD1, 5 bases. Per the germline V gene, CDR1 is SGHVS and CDR2 is FQNEAQ. The V gene lost 1 base and the J gene lost 7 bases, with 8 bases spanning the gap. The CDR3 loop spans 13 amino acids. DNA for the CDR3: TGTGCCAGCAGCTTAGATTGGGGGCAGCCCCAGCATTTT. Protein sequence: CASSLDWGQPQHF. Supplemented by reference TRBV7-8 and TRBJ1-5, the full variable domain reads GAGVSQSPRYKVAKRGQDVALRCDPISGHVSLFWYQQALGQGPEFLTYFQNEAQLDKSGLPSDRFFAERPEGSVSTLKIQRTQQEDSAVYLCASSLDWGQPQHFGDGTRLSIL.

Notes on this clonotype: The junction departs from germline at one end; a sequencing error may be responsible. This chain joins TRBV20-1 and TRBJ1-6, with D possibly TRBD1 on 5 matching bases. The CDR3 runs 14 residues. From germline, CDR1 is DFQATT and CDR2 SNEGSKA (reference sequence). The CDR3 sequence is CSARSGGANSPFHF. The CDR3, as DNA: TGCAGTGCTAGATCGGGGGGTGCAAATTCACCCTTCCACTTT.

The chain joins TRBV29-1 to TRBJ2-3; 8 bases agree with TRBD2. The CDR3 sequence is 14 residues long. Germline V gene lookup returns CDR1 SQVTM and CDR2 ANQGSEA. J gave up 5 bases and V 4 bases, and 8 bases lay outside the gene matches. The CDR3 nucleotides are TGCAGCGTTGGAGGGGCGGGAGGAGTAGATACGCAGTATTTT. Protein: CSVGGAGGVDTQYF.

The chain links TRBV12-3 or TRBV12-4 to TRBJ2-7; D gene unclear. The CDR3 runs to 13 residues. Trimming took 6 bases from V and 1 from J, leaving 10 bases between them. CDR3 coding DNA: TGTGCCAGCAGACTGGACGGGTCCTACGAGCAGTACTTC. As protein: CASRLDGSYEQYF.